Listed below are T cell receptor beta chains from one sample, sequenced in a study of blood T cell repertoires in COVID-19. The protocol was immunoSEQ multiplex PCR, while the TCRdb copy is restricted to in-frame clones and leaves out a portion. The table shows roughly 250,000 clones, with more than 65% occurring only once. Source material: peripheral blood. These receptors all stem from a woman aged 40 to 55 with active or convalescent COVID-19. Each CDR3 is given with its conserved first and last residue. D genes are given only for firm matches. For some rows the clone size is stated as once, few or many, or as a class when expanded; others skip it.

V gene,J gene,clone size,D gene,CDR3 DNA,CDR3 protein
TRBV19,TRBJ1-1,NA,NA,TGTGCCAGTACCGATAGGGGCAGCAACACTGAAGCTTTCTTT,CASTDRGSNTEAFF
TRBV9,TRBJ1-5,NA,NA,TGTGCCAGCAGCGTAGGAGGTTCACCGGGACAGCCCCAGCATTTT,CASSVGGSPGQPQHF
TRBV5-6,TRBJ2-1,once,TRBD2,TGTGCCAGCAGCTTCCTCTTTAAACTAGCGGGGTCCTACAATGAGCAGTTCTTC,CASSFLFKLAGSYNEQFF
TRBV5-1,TRBJ2-3,NA,TRBD1,TGCGCCAGCAGCTTGGCCGGGACAGGGTGGTATTTT,CASSLAGTGWYF
TRBV3-1/TRBV3-2,TRBJ1-4,NA,NA,TGTGCCAGCAGCCAAGGGGGGCTAAGGGGCGAAAAACTGTTTTTT,CASSQGGLRGEKLFF
TRBV6-1,TRBJ1-2,NA,NA,TGTGCCAGCATGGGGGCTGGGGGTAACTATGGCTACACCTTC,CASMGAGGNYGYTF
TRBV7-3,TRBJ2-1,NA,TRBD1,TGTGCCAGCAGTCAGGACAGGGATGATGAGCAGTTCTTC,CASSQDRDDEQFF
TRBV20-1,TRBJ1-1,few,NA,TGCAGTGGAAGGGGAAACACTGAAGCTTTCTTT,CSGRGNTEAFF
TRBV5-1,TRBJ1-4,NA,NA,TGCGCCAGCAGCTTGGACAGTTACGAAAAACTGTTTTTT,CASSLDSYEKLFF
TRBV4-1,TRBJ2-7,NA,NA,TGCGCCAGCAGCCACGACAGAGATCCCTCCTACGAGCAGTACTTC,CASSHDRDPSYEQYF
TRBV5-1,TRBJ2-1,once,NA,TGCGCCAGCAGCTTGCGAGGGTTTACTAATTACAATGAGCAGTTCTTC,CASSLRGFTNYNEQFF
TRBV7-3,TRBJ1-2,few,TRBD1,TGTGCCAGCAGCTTAACTAGTTGGGGACAGGGGGCGGACTATGGCTACACCTTC,CASSLTSWGQGADYGYTF
TRBV7-3,TRBJ2-1,NA,NA,TGTGCCAGCAGCGCGGACCGGGGGAGGCTTGAGCAGTTCTTC,CASSADRGRLEQFF
TRBV5-1,TRBJ1-2,NA,TRBD1,TGCGCCAGCAGCTGGGGGACAGGGGCTAACTATGGCTACACCTTC,CASSWGTGANYGYTF
TRBV7-8,TRBJ1-1,NA,NA,TGTGCCAGCAGCTTACGGGTCGGGGGTCCAGGGACGATGAACACTGAAGCTTTCTTT,CASSLRVGGPGTMNTEAFF
TRBV7-9,TRBJ1-1,NA,NA,TGTGCCAGCAGCTTCTCTCCCGCGGACCAAGGGGACTTT,CASSFSPADQGDF
TRBV5-4,TRBJ1-2,once,TRBD1,TGTGCCAGCAGCTTGGTACAGGGGGCGAACTATGGCTACACCTTC,CASSLVQGANYGYTF
TRBV30,TRBJ1-2,NA,NA,TGTGCCTGGAGTTTAACAAGGGAGGGTTTCTATGGCTACACCTTC,CAWSLTREGFYGYTF
TRBV29-1,TRBJ1-2,NA,NA,TGCAGCGCCTCGGGGGGGACCACTCCTGGAGCCTATGGCTACACCTTC,CSASGGTTPGAYGYTF
TRBV6-5,TRBJ1-2,NA,TRBD1,TGTGCCAGCAGGACCTACAGGGGAGTAGGTGGCTACACCTTC,CASRTYRGVGGYTF
TRBV5-8,TRBJ1-5,NA,NA,TGTGCCAGCAGCTCATCAGAAGGGAGGGGCAATCAGCCCCAGCATTTT,CASSSSEGRGNQPQHF
TRBV2,TRBJ2-4,once,NA,TGTGCCAGCAGCGGTGGTTTTGCCAAAAACATTCAGTACTTC,CASSGGFAKNIQYF
TRBV28,TRBJ1-6,NA,NA,TGTGCCAGCAGTTTATATTCCAACAGGTGGGGTTCACCCCTCCACTTT,CASSLYSNRWGSPLHF
TRBV6-2/TRBV6-3,TRBJ2-5,few,NA,TGTGCCAGCAGTTATTGGGGAGGTGTGGAGACCCAGTACTTC,CASSYWGGVETQYF
TRBV12-3/TRBV12-4,TRBJ1-6,NA,TRBD1,TGTGCCAGCTCCCGGACAGGGGCCTCACCCCTCCACTTT,CASSRTGASPLHF
TRBV28,TRBJ2-4,NA,TRBD2,TGTGCCAGCAGATTTAGGGCCGGGGGGGCGGACATTCAGTACTTC,CASRFRAGGADIQYF
TRBV19,TRBJ2-2,once,NA,TGTGCCAGTAGTTTGGGGCACACCACCGGGGAGCTGTTTTTT,CASSLGHTTGELFF
TRBV12-3/TRBV12-4,TRBJ1-2,once,NA,TGTGCCAGCAGTAACACGGGTAACTATGGCTACACCTTC,CASSNTGNYGYTF
TRBV9,TRBJ2-5,NA,NA,TGTGCCAGCAGCGTAGGGGCGGGTTCACAAGAGACCCAGTACTTC,CASSVGAGSQETQYF
TRBV7-9,TRBJ1-2,NA,NA,TGTGCCAGCAGCCTACGGGGTACCGAGGGCTACACCTTC,CASSLRGTEGYTF
TRBV28,TRBJ1-1,NA,NA,TGTGCCAGCAGGCGAGGATTACAGGGCCTTAACACTGAAGCTTTCTTT,CASRRGLQGLNTEAFF
TRBV18,TRBJ2-5,NA,TRBD2,TGTGCCAGCTCCCGTCTAGCGGGGGCGAAAGAGACCCAGTACTTC,CASSRLAGAKETQYF
TRBV6-5,TRBJ1-3,few,NA,TGTGCCAGCAATTGGGTCGGGGGGAGGGGAAACACCATATATTTT,CASNWVGGRGNTIYF
TRBV30,TRBJ1-2,NA,NA,TGTGCCTGGAGTGTTATCGGGTTTGACTATGGCTACACCTTC,CAWSVIGFDYGYTF
TRBV29-1,TRBJ1-2,NA,NA,TGCAGCACAGCTCAGGGCGCCAGAGACTATGGCTACACCTTC,CSTAQGARDYGYTF
TRBV19,TRBJ1-6,NA,TRBD1,TGTGCCAGTAGTATTCAGGCAGGGGGATGGAATTCACCCCTCCACTTT,CASSIQAGGWNSPLHF
TRBV18,TRBJ1-1,once,TRBD1,TGTGCCAGCTCACCGGGACAGCGGAACACTGAAGCTTTCTTT,CASSPGQRNTEAFF
TRBV2,TRBJ2-1,NA,TRBD2,TGTGCCAGCAGAAAAAGCGGGGGGGCAAATGAGCAGTTCTTC,CASRKSGGANEQFF
TRBV5-1,TRBJ2-1,NA,NA,TGCGCCAGCAGCTTGACGGGGAGAAACAATGAGCAGTTCTTC,CASSLTGRNNEQFF
TRBV29-1,TRBJ1-1,NA,TRBD1,TGCAGCGTGGGGACAGGGGTCAACACTGAAGCTTTCTTT,CSVGTGVNTEAFF
TRBV11-2,TRBJ2-6,NA,NA,TGTGCCAGCAGCTTAGGTCCGGGTCCTGGGGCCAACGTCCTGACTTTC,CASSLGPGPGANVLTF
TRBV29-1,TRBJ2-5,NA,TRBD1,TGCAGCGTCTGGACAGGGGGCGAAGAGACCCAGTACTTC,CSVWTGGEETQYF
TRBV7-9,TRBJ1-2,NA,NA,TGTGCCAGCAGCTTAGGTTCCGGGGCTAACTATGGCTACACCTTC,CASSLGSGANYGYTF
TRBV5-5,TRBJ1-2,NA,TRBD1,TGTGCCAGCAGCATAACACAGGGGAAGTATGGCTACACCTTC,CASSITQGKYGYTF
TRBV30,TRBJ2-1,NA,TRBD2,TGTGCCTGGAGTGTCGGGAGGAATGAGCAGTTCTTC,CAWSVGRNEQFF
TRBV10-1,TRBJ2-5,NA,TRBD2,TGCGCCAGCAGTAATGGACTAGCGGGGGGCCAAGAGACCCAGTACTTC,CASSNGLAGGQETQYF
TRBV28,TRBJ1-1,NA,TRBD1,TGTGCCAGCAGCGGACAGGGGTTGGGCACTGAAGCTTTCTTT,CASSGQGLGTEAFF
TRBV24-1,TRBJ2-3,NA,NA,TGTGCCACCAGTCAGTCGGATACGCAGTATTTT,CATSQSDTQYF
TRBV2,TRBJ1-5,NA,TRBD1,TGTGCCAGTAGGACAGGGACTAATCAGCCCCAGCATTTT,CASRTGTNQPQHF
TRBV5-1,TRBJ1-1,NA,TRBD1,TGCGCCAGCAGCTCGGGACAGCCCGGCACTGAAGCTTTCTTT,CASSSGQPGTEAFF
TRBV25-1,TRBJ1-1,NA,NA,TGTGCCAGCAGTGGGGGAGCCACTGAAGCTTTCTTT,CASSGGATEAFF
TRBV2,TRBJ2-4,NA,TRBD2,TGTGCCAGCAGTGAAGTCCCGACTAGCGGGGGGTATCTTACCAAAAACATTCAGTACTTC,CASSEVPTSGGYLTKNIQYF